This section outlines one TCR beta chain sequence together with its context. Its antigen specificity is not known. Base qualities are not recorded, but no much larger clone differs from it by a single base. The collaborating institutions used their own protocols to collect whole blood in K2EDTA tubes. Collaborator samples were shipped for TCRbeta analysis as frozen whole blood, isolated PBMCs, or DNA extracted from either sample type. This record belongs to a study of blood T cell repertoires in COVID-19 (dated by TCRdb to about 2020). Describing the broader study: Collaborator samples came from the United States, Italy and Spain and covered acute and convalescent phases of COVID-19. Samples were obtained from the ongoing ImmuneRACE study (first 160 participants) and from 1,254 subjects provided by 6 global collaborators. Nearly every sample came with metadata listing a de-identified subject ID, COVID-19 status, age in years and sex. The repertoires were released in a freely available public database intended as a resource for research on the immune response to SARS-CoV-2. The material from the prospective study consisted of cDNA or gDNA derived from T cells, B-cell-depleted T cells, or PBMCs. Deeply sampled blood TCRbeta repertoires from subjects exposed to, actively infected with, or recovered from COVID-19 were included in the dataset. Where available, HLA class I and class II types were taken from metadata supplied by the sample provider and were not determined by assay-based typing. Results and caveats for the whole study, not just this receptor: Clinical and demographic metadata were provided uncurated, with the amount varying by source and participant.

TCRbeta CDR3 regions were amplified from genomic DNA by means of the immunoSEQ Assay, a bias-controlled multiplex PCR. In the source study's methods: Nucleated cell counts per sample were estimated from amplification of reference gene primers within the assay. Sequence reads were collapsed and filtered to measure the absolute abundance of every unique TCRbeta CDR3 rearrangement. For each sample, productive Simpson clonality was calculated as the square root of Simpson's diversity index over productive rearrangements. Drawn from immuneACCESS, this table holds only the in-frame rearrangements with V and J called that TCRdb kept. Clones are partly lost; checked studies trace under half to an unresolved V gene and leave the rest unexplained. The V and J calls and the clone size are those of that table, but D and trimming were determined from the DNA. The sample table holds tens of thousands of clones, of which about 88% were seen once. The ten most abundant clones make up 5.1% of the sample.

The CDR3 sequence holds 13 residues, the cysteine and phenylalanine included. Only the CDR3 portion is preserved as DNA: 39 bases, with reading frame beginning at the first base. CDR1 MNHEY and CDR2 SMNVEV were looked up in the germline V gene (reference sequence). V gives up 5 bases and J gives up 5 bases, and the segment between their germline ends measures 12 bases. The sequence was collected from a man older than 75 in a cohort sampled during active COVID-19. Sequenced: peripheral blood. This receptor chain uses TRBV27 and TRBJ1-2; the D gene is perhaps TRBD1, on 5 matching bases. The nucleotide sequence is given as TGTGCCAGCAGTCCGCGGGGGGGGTATGGCTACACCTTC. Translated, this gives CASSPRGGYGYTF.